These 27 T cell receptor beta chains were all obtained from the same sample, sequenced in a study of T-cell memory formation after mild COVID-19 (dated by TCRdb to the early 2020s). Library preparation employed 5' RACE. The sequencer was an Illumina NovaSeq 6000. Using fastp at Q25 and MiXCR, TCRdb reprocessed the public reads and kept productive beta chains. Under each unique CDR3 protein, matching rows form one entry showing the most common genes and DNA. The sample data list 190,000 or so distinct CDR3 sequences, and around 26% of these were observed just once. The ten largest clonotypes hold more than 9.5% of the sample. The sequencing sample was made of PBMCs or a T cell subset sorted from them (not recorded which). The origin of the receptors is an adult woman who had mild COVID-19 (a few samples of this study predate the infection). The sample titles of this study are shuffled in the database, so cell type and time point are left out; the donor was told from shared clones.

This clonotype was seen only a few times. The CDR3 is CASSPGTLHSGANVLTF. CDR3 coding DNA: TGCGCCAGCAGCCCCGGGACCCTCCACTCTGGGGCCAACGTCCTGACTTTC. J is TRBJ2-6 and V is TRBV4-3; D could derive from TRBD1 or TRBD2 (5 bases each). The V end lost 4 bases, the J end lost 0 bases, and 13 bases lay between the germline ends. The CDR3 contains 17 residues. Germline-derived CDR1 and CDR2 are LGHNA and YSLEER.

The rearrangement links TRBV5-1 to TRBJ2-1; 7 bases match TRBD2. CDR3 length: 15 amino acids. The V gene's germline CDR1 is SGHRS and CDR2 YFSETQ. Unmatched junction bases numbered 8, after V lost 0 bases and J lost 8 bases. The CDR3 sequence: CASSLAAGVEYEQFF. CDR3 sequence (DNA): TGCGCCAGCAGCTTGGCCGCGGGGGTGGAGTATGAGCAGTTCTTC.

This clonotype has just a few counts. CDR3 DNA sequence: TGTGCCAGCAGCCAATGGGTTAGCGGGAGGGCCGGTGAGACCCAGTACTTC. Translated: CASSQWVSGRAGETQYF. The chain combines TRBV4-2 with TRBJ2-5, with 11 positions matching TRBD2. CDR3 length equals 17 residues. The V gene's germline CDR1 is LGHNA and CDR2 YNFKEQ. V was pared by 2 bases and J by 5 bases, with 10 bases of the junction left unmatched.

CDR3 region: CATSQRAGGVYNEQFF. CDR3 coding DNA: TGTGCCACCTCACAGAGAGCGGGAGGAGTCTACAATGAGCAGTTCTTC. The chain links TRBV6-5 to TRBJ2-1; 9 bases match TRBD2. The ends lost 10 bases at V and 3 bases at J; junction bases unmatched: 13. The CDR3 covers 16 residues. The germline V gene encodes CDR1 MNHEY and CDR2 SVGAGI.

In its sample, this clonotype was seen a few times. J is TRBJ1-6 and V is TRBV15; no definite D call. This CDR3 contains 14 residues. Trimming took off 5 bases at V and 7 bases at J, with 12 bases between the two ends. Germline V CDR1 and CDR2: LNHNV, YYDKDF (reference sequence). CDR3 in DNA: TGTGCCACCAGCGGCCAGTATCGGAATTCACCCCTCCACTTT. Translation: CATSGQYRNSPLHF.

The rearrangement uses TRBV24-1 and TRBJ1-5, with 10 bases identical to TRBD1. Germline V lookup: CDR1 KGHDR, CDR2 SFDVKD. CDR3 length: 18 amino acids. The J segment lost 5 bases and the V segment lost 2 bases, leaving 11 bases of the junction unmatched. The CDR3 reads CATSDSETGGTFDQPQHF. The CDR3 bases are TGTGCCACCAGTGATTCCGAGACAGGGGGCACATTCGATCAGCCCCAGCATTTT.

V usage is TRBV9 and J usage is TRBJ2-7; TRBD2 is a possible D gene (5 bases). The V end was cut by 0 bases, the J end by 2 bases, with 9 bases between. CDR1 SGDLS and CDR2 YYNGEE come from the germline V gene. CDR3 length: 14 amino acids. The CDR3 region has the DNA TGTGCCAGCAGCGTAGGAGGGAACCCCTACGAGCAGTACTTC. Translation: CASSVGGNPYEQYF.

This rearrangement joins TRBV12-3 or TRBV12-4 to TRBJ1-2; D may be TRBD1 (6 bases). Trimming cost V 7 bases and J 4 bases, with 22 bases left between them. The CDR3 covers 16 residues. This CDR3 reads CASTLEGGGKGYGYTF. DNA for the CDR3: TGTGCCAGCACCCTGGAGGGGGGGGGCAAAGGCTATGGCTACACCTTC.

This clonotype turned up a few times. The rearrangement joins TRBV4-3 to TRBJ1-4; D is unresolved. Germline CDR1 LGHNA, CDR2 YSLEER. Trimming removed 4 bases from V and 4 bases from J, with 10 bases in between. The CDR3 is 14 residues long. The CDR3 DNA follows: TGCGCCAGCAGCCTTGTCTTAAGTAATGAAAAACTGTTTTTT. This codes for CASSLVLSNEKLFF.

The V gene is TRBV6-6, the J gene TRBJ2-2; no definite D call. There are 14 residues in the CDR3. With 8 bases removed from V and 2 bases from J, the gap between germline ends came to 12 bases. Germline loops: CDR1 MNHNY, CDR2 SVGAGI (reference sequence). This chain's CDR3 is CASAGSTNTGELFF. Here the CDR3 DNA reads TGTGCCAGCGCCGGGTCGACAAACACCGGGGAGCTGTTTTTT.

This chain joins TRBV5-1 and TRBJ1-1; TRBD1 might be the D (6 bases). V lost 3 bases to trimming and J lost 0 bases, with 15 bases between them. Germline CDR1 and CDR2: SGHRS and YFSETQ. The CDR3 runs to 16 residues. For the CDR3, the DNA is TGCGCCAGCAGCTACGGTGGACAGTTCATGAACACTGAAGCTTTCTTT. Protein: CASSYGGQFMNTEAFF. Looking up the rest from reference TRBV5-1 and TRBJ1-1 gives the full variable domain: KAGVTQTPRYLIKTRGQQVTLSCSPISGHRSVSWYQQTPGQGLQFLFEYFSETQRNKGNFPGRFSGRQFSNSRSEMNVSTLELGDSALYLCASSYGGQFMNTEAFFGQGTRLTVV.

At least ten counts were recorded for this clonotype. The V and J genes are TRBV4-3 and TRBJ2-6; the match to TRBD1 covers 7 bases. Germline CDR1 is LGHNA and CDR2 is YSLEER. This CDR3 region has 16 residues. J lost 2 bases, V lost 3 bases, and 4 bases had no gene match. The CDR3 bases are TGCGCCAGCAGCCATAATACAGGGGCTGGGGCCAACGTCCTGACTTTC. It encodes CASSHNTGAGANVLTF.

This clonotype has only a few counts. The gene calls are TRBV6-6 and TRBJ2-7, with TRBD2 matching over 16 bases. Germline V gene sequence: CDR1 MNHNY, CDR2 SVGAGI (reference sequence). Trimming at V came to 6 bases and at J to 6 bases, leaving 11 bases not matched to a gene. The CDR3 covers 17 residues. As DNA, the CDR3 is TGTGCCAGCAGCTCCCCGGGACTAGCGGGAGGGCCGTCCGAGCAGTACTTC. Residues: CASSSPGLAGGPSEQYF.

Here the CDR3 reads CASTSSGEKTQYF. Here the CDR3 DNA reads TGTGCCAGTACGTCCTCGGGAGAGAAGACCCAGTACTTC. The chain recombines TRBV7-9 with TRBJ2-5; D may be TRBD2 (6 bases). V was pared by 9 bases and J by 6 bases, with 17 bases between. The CDR3 is made up of 13 amino acids. CDR1 and CDR2 from the germline V gene are SEHNR and FQNEAQ (reference sequence).

In DNA, the CDR3 is TGTGCCAGCAGCCAAGGGGAGCGGATCATTGGGTACAATGAGCAGTTCTTC. This translates into CASSQGERIIGYNEQFF. The chain carries TRBV14 and TRBJ2-1; the D gene is possibly TRBD2 (5 bases). The CDR3 runs to 17 residues. V was pared by 1 base and J by 4 bases, with 17 bases between. Germline CDR1 is SGHDN and CDR2 is FVKESK.

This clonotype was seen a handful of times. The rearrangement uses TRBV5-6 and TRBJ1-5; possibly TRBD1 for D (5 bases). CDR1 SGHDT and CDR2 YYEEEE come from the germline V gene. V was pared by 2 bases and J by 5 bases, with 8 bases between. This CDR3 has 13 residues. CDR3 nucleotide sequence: TGTGCCAGCAGCTTAGGGGCCTATCAGCCCCAGCATTTT. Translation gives CASSLGAYQPQHF.

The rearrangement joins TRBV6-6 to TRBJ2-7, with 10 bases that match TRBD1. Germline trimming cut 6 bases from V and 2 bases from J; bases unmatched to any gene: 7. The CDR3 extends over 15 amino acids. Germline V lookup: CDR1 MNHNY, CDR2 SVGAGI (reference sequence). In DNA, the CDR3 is TGTGCCAGCAGCGGGACAGGGGCCTACCCCTACGAGCAGTACTTC. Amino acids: CASSGTGAYPYEQYF.

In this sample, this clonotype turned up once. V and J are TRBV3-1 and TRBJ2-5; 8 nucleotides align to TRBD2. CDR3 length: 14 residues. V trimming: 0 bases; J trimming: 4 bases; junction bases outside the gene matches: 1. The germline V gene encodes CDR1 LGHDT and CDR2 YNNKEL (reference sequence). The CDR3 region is CASSQELAVETQYF. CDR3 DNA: TGTGCCAGCAGCCAAGAACTAGCGGTAGAGACCCAGTACTTC.

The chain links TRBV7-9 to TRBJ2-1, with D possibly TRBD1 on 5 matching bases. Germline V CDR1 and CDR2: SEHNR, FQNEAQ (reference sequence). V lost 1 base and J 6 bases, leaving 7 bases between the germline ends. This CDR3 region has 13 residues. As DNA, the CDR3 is TGTGCCAGCAGCTTAGAAGGGGCCAATGAGCAGTTCTTC. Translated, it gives CASSLEGANEQFF. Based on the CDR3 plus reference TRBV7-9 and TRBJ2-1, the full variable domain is DTGVSQNPRHKITKRGQNVTFRCDPISEHNRLYWYRQTLGQGPEFLTYFQNEAQLEKSRLLSDRFSAERPKGSFSTLEIQRTEQGDSAMYLCASSLEGANEQFFGPGTRLTVL.

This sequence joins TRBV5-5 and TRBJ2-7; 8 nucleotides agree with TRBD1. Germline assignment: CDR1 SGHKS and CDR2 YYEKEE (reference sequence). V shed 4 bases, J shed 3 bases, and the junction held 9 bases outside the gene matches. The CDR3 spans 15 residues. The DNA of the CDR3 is TGTGCCAGCAGCCTCGACAGGGGCGGGATCTACGAGCAGTACTTC. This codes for CASSLDRGGIYEQYF.

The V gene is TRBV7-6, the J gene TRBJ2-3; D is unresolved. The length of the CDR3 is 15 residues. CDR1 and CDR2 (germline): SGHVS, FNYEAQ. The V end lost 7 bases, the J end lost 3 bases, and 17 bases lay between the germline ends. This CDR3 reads CASTLLYSRTDTQYF. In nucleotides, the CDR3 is TGTGCCAGCACCCTACTCTACAGCAGAACAGATACGCAGTATTTT.

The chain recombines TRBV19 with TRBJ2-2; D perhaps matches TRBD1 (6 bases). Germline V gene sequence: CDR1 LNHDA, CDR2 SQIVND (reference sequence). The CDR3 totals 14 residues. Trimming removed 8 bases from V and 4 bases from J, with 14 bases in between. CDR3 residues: CASRSQGFTGELFF. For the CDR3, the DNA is TGTGCCAGTCGGAGCCAGGGGTTCACCGGGGAGCTGTTTTTT.

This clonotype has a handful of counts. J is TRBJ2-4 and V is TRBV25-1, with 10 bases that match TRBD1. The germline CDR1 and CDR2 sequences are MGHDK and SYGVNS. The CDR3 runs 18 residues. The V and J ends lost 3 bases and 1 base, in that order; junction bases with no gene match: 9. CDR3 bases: TGTGCCAGCAGTGACGGGACAGGGGAATTCGGGGCCAAAAACATTCAGTACTTC. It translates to CASSDGTGEFGAKNIQYF. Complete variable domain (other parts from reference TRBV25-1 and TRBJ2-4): EADIYQTPRYLVIGTGKKITLECSQTMGHDKMYWYQQDPGMELHLIHYSYGVNSTEKGDLSSESTVSRIRTEHFPLTLESARPSHTSQYLCASSDGTGEFGAKNIQYFGAGTRLSVL.

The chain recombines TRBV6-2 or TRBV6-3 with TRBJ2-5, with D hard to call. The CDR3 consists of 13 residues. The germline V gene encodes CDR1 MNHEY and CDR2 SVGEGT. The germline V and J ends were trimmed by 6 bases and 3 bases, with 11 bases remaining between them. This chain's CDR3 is CASRPDGEETQYF. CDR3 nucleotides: TGTGCCAGCAGACCGGACGGAGAAGAGACCCAGTACTTC.

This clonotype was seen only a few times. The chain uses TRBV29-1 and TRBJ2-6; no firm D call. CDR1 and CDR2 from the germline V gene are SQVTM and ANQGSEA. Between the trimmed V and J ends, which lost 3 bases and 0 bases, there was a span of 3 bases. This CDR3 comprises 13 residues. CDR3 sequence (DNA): TGCAGCGTTGAGATCTCTGGGGCCAACGTCCTGACTTTC. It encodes CSVEISGANVLTF.

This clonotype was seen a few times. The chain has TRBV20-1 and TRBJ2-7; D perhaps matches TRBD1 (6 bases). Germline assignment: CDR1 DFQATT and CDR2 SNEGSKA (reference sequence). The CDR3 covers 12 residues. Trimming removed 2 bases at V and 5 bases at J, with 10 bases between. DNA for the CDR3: TGCAGTGCTAGACAGGGGCAAAACGAGCAGTACTTC. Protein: CSARQGQNEQYF.

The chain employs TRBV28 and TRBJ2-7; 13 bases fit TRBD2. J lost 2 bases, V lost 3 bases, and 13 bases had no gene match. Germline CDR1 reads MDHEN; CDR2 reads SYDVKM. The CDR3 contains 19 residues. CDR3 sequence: CASSFSGLAGSQNPYEQYF. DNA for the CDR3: TGTGCCAGCAGTTTTTCGGGACTAGCGGGATCACAGAATCCCTACGAGCAGTACTTC.